The 4 T cell receptor beta chains in this list originate from one sample, sequenced in a study of graft-versus-host responses after intestinal transplantation (dated by TCRdb to about 2021). The library came from the immunoSEQ multiplex PCR assay. This immuneACCESS table, as held by TCRdb, lists in-frame sequences with V and J called but not all clones. Of the missing ones, under half trace to an unresolved V gene in checked studies; the others have no known cause. In this sample the table shows under 30,000 clones, about 80% of which occur a single time. The top ten hold around 2.9% of the sample. Dithiothreitol, EDTA incubations and collagenase D digestion were used to isolate intraepithelial and lamina propria lymphocytes from graft specimens. The material was ileum tissue, obtained 98 days after intestinal transplantation. These receptors were obtained from a human patient who received an intestinal transplant, so some T cells may come from the graft donor.

V is TRBV28 and J is TRBJ1-1, with D unresolved. Germline values: CDR1 MDHEN, CDR2 SYDVKM. The length of the CDR3 is 17 residues. Trimming took 3 bases from V and 0 from J, leaving 17 bases between them. CDR3 coding DNA: TGTGCCAGCAGTTTTCCTACAGTCCCTGGGGTGAACACTGAAGCTTTCTTT. Translating it yields CASSFPTVPGVNTEAFF.

The rearrangement uses TRBV6-1 and TRBJ2-7; D not resolved. This CDR3 region has 14 residues. Germline CDR1 and CDR2: MNHNS and SASEGT. Trimming stripped 2 bases from V and 1 base from J, with 9 bases between. CDR3 in DNA: TGTGCCAGCAGTGAATTGATAACATCCTACGAGCAGTACTTC. Translating it yields CASSELITSYEQYF.

This chain links TRBV2 with TRBJ2-7; 7 bases map to TRBD1. The length of the CDR3 is 15 residues. The junction had 6 bases not matched to a gene; V was cut back by 3 bases and J by 1 base. Germline values: CDR1 SNHLY, CDR2 FYNNEI. DNA of the CDR3: TGTGCCAGCAGTGACTATTCGACAGGGTCCTACGAGCAGTACTTC. This translates into CASSDYSTGSYEQYF.

A few counts support this clone. J is TRBJ2-7 and V is TRBV7-8; D is ambiguous. Germline V CDR1 and CDR2: SGHVS, FQNEAQ. V lost 1 base to trimming and J lost 4 bases, with 20 bases between them. This CDR3 region has 17 residues. The CDR3 loop reads CASSLGFQGFPGYEQYF. As DNA, the CDR3 is TGTGCCAGCAGCTTAGGTTTTCAAGGGTTTCCCGGGTACGAGCAGTACTTC. Full variable domain (remainder filled in from reference TRBV7-8 and TRBJ2-7): GAGVSQSPRYKVAKRGQDVALRCDPISGHVSLFWYQQALGQGPEFLTYFQNEAQLDKSGLPSDRFFAERPEGSVSTLKIQRTQQEDSAVYLCASSLGFQGFPGYEQYFGPGTRLTVT.